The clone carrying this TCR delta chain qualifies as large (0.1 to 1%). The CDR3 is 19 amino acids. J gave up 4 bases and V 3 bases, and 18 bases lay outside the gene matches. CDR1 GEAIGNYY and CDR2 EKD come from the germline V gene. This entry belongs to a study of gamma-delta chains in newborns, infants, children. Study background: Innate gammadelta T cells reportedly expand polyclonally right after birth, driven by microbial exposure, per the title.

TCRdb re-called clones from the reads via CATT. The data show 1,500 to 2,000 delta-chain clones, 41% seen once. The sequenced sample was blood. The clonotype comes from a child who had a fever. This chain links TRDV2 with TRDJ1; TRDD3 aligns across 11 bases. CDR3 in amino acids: CACDPIQAGGYFNHDKLIF. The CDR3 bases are TGTGCCTGTGACCCAATTCAAGCTGGGGGATACTTCAATCACGATAAACTCATCTTT.